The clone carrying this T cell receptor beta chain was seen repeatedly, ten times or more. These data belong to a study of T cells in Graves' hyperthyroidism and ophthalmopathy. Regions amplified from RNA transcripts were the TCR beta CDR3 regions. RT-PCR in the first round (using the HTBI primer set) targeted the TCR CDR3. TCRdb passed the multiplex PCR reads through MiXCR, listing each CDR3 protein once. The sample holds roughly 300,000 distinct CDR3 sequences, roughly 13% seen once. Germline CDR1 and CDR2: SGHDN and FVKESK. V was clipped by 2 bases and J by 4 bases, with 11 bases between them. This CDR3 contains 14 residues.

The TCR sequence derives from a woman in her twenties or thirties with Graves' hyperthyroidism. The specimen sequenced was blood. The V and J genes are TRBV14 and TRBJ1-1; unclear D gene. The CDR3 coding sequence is TGTGCCAGCAGCCAATACAAATCCTTCACTGAAGCTTTCTTT. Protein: CASSQYKSFTEAFF. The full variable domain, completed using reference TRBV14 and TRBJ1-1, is EAGVTQFPSHSVIEKGQTVTLRCDPISGHDNLYWYRRVMGKEIKFLLHFVKESKQDESGMPNNRFLAERTGGTYSTLKVQPAELEDSGVYFCASSQYKSFTEAFFGQGTRLTVV.